Below, 15 T cell receptor beta chains from the same sample are listed, as sequenced in a study of PD-1 blockade in mismatch repair-deficient tumors. The protocol was immunoSEQ multiplex PCR, while the TCRdb copy is restricted to in-frame clones and leaves out a portion. The sample holds roughly 70,000 clones, around four fifths seen once. Source: peripheral blood, taken 2 weeks after starting pembrolizumab. The source of these receptors is an adult with mismatch repair-deficient cancer.

The chain uses TRBV9 and TRBJ1-5, with D uncertain. V was shortened by 0 bases and J by 6 bases, with 10 bases between the two germline ends. The germline gives CDR1 SGDLS, CDR2 YYNGEE. The CDR3 covers 14 residues. This CDR3 is CASSVGENGQPQHF. The CDR3 nucleotides read TGTGCCAGCAGCGTAGGAGAAAACGGTCAGCCCCAGCATTTT.

The chain employs TRBV29-1 and TRBJ2-1; TRBD2 might be the D (5 bases). Germline V CDR1 and CDR2: SQVTM, ANQGSEA. The CDR3 spans 11 residues. Trimming left V 4 bases short and J 10 bases short, with 11 bases between. The CDR3 sequence: CSVVGSGEQFF. In DNA, the CDR3 is TGCAGCGTTGTAGGGAGCGGCGAGCAGTTCTTC.

This rearrangement joins TRBV12-5 to TRBJ2-2, with TRBD2 as a possible D gene (5 bases). The CDR3 runs 14 residues. V gave up 7 bases and J gave up 6 bases, with 15 bases separating them. Germline CDR1 and CDR2: LGHNT and FRNRAP. As DNA, the CDR3 is TGTGCTAGTGTGCTTAGCGTGATGGCCGGGGAGCTGTTTTTT. It translates to CASVLSVMAGELFF.

This clone was observed many times. The chain joins TRBV5-1 to TRBJ2-7; TRBD2 matches 9 bases. The CDR3 runs to 15 residues. Germline trimming cut 5 bases from V and 2 bases from J; bases unmatched to any gene: 8. CDR1 is SGHRS, CDR2 YFSETQ, per germline. CDR3 protein: CASRRMTSGTYEQYF. The CDR3 region has the DNA TGCGCCAGCAGGAGGATGACTAGCGGAACCTACGAGCAGTACTTC.

The chain recombines TRBV6-1 with TRBJ1-1, with 7 bases that match TRBD1. V shed 4 bases and J 6 bases; nucleotides not matched to a gene: 20. CDR1 MNHNS and CDR2 SASEGT come from the germline V gene. The CDR3 extends over 18 amino acids. Written as DNA, the CDR3 is TGTGCCAGCAGTGGATTCAGGGGGACGGGCCTGGGAGGAGCTGAAGCTTTCTTT. Translated: CASSGFRGTGLGGAEAFF.

The CDR3 here is CSVQKDRGTLYEQYF. Here the CDR3 DNA reads TGCAGCGTTCAAAAAGACAGGGGCACCCTCTACGAGCAGTACTTC. The chain combines TRBV29-1 with TRBJ2-7; 8 nucleotides agree with TRBD1. There are 15 residues in the CDR3. Germline values: CDR1 SQVTM, CDR2 ANQGSEA. Unmatched junction bases numbered 12, after V lost 5 bases and J lost 3 bases.

V is TRBV29-1 and J is TRBJ2-5; the match to TRBD2 covers 8 bases. The ends lost 7 bases at V and 4 bases at J; junction bases unmatched: 8. Germline CDR1 and CDR2: SQVTM and ANQGSEA. The CDR3 runs to 13 residues. CDR3 loop: CSALGLAGETQYF. The DNA for the CDR3 is TGCAGCGCCTTGGGGCTAGCGGGAGAGACCCAGTACTTC.

CDR3 bases: TGCGCCAGCAGTCAATGGCCGGACCACCCCTACGAGCAGTACTTC. Its translation is CASSQWPDHPYEQYF. The rearrangement links TRBV23-1 to TRBJ2-7; D not certain. Being an ORF, TRBV23-1 has a function that is uncertain. V shed 1 base and J shed 2 bases, with 12 bases lying between them. This CDR3 contains 15 residues.

This clone appeared once. The chain has TRBV11-2 and TRBJ2-6; no reliable D call. V lost 0 bases and J 2 bases, leaving 2 bases between the germline ends. The CDR3 contains 14 residues. Germline V gene data show CDR1 as SGHAT and CDR2 as FQNNGV. The CDR3 sequence is CASSLETGANVLTF. In DNA, the CDR3 is TGTGCCAGCAGCTTAGAAACTGGGGCCAACGTCCTGACTTTC.

The chain has TRBV2 and TRBJ2-7, with 10 nucleotides matching TRBD2. J lost 2 bases, V lost 6 bases, and 4 bases had no gene match. This CDR3 contains 14 residues. In germline, CDR1 is SNHLY, CDR2 FYNNEI. The CDR3 region has the DNA TGTGCCAGCAGCCCTAGCGGGAGCCCCTACGAGCAGTACTTC. Translating it yields CASSPSGSPYEQYF.

This chain uses TRBV9 with TRBJ2-1; 8 bases match TRBD2. Trimming took 0 bases from V and 8 from J; bases not matched to a gene: 4. The CDR3 runs 14 residues. The germline V gene encodes CDR1 SGDLS and CDR2 YYNGEE. The CDR3 protein is CASSVAGGLDEQFF. DNA for the CDR3: TGTGCCAGCAGCGTAGCGGGAGGGCTGGATGAGCAGTTCTTC.

The chain recombines TRBV19 with TRBJ1-5; D might be TRBD1 (5 bases). Trimming pared 7 bases from V and 2 bases from J, leaving 18 bases between. Germline assignment: CDR1 LNHDA and CDR2 SQIVND (reference sequence). The CDR3 totals 16 residues. The CDR3 sequence is CASTRDGGLGNQPQHF. As DNA, the CDR3 is TGTGCCAGTACGCGGGACGGGGGATTGGGCAATCAGCCCCAGCATTTT.

The V and J genes are TRBV2 and TRBJ2-7, with 11 bases identical to TRBD2. Germline CDR1 reads SNHLY; CDR2 reads FYNNEI. There are 17 residues in the CDR3. The V and J ends lost 5 bases and 4 bases, in that order; junction bases with no gene match: 13. CDR3 DNA: TGTGCCAGCAGTAATAGACTAGCGGGAAACCCCAGGTACGAGCAGTACTTC. Protein: CASSNRLAGNPRYEQYF.

The CDR3 spells CALNCAVPQHLYQETQYF. Written as DNA, the CDR3 is TGTGCCCTAAACTGTGCGGTTCCCCAACACCTTTACCAAGAGACCCAGTACTTC. This chain connects TRBV6-9 to TRBJ2-5, with unresolved D. There are 18 residues in the CDR3. The V end lost 11 bases, the J end lost 0 bases, and 28 bases lay between the germline ends. Germline V lookup: CDR1 MNHGY, CDR2 SVAAGI.

The chain joins TRBV7-6 to TRBJ1-3; possibly TRBD1 for D (5 bases). Germline V gene lookup returns CDR1 SGHVS and CDR2 FNYEAQ. The CDR3 contains 16 residues. Trimming shortened V by 5 bases and J by 0 bases, and 14 bases separated the two germline ends. The CDR3 DNA is TGTGCCAGCAGCGATCGACAGTCCGGCTCTGGAAACACCATATATTTT. Translating gives CASSDRQSGSGNTIYF.